Below are 30 T cell receptor beta chains sequenced from a single sample in a study of post-analysis software for immune sequencing data. Study observations and caveats: Five TRBV segments, including TRBV5-6, TRBV5-1 and TRBV20-1, were more frequent in patients than controls.

No antigen has been identified for these receptors. cDNA libraries of TCR beta carried unique molecular identifiers. MiXCR was run by TCRdb on the PCR reads, yielding one entry per CDR3 protein. The sample carries roughly 730,000 distinct CDR3 sequences, roughly 27% recorded once. Sequencing used blood. These receptors were taken from a girl between 5 and 17 years old with multiple sclerosis.

A few counts support this clonotype. The chain employs TRBV10-3 and TRBJ1-4; 9 bases match TRBD1. V shed 4 bases, J shed 8 bases, and the junction held 8 bases outside the gene matches. The CDR3 contains 15 residues. The germline V gene has CDR1 ENHRY and CDR2 SYGVKD. CDR3 sequence reads: CAISAWGQGDEKLFF. In DNA, the CDR3 is TGTGCCATCAGTGCGTGGGGACAGGGTGACGAAAAACTGTTTTTT.

The chain joins TRBV4-1 to TRBJ1-5; no firm D call. Per germline, CDR1 MGHRA and CDR2 YSYEKL. The CDR3 sequence is 16 residues long. Between the trimmed V and J ends, which lost 1 base and 2 bases, there was a span of 12 bases. This CDR3 reads CASSQVGRDGNQPQHF. The CDR3 nucleotides are TGCGCCAGCAGCCAAGTCGGAAGGGATGGCAATCAGCCCCAGCATTTT.

This clonotype has a single count. The chain has TRBV6-5 and TRBJ1-1; 8 nucleotides agree with TRBD1. Germline V gene data show CDR1 as MNHEY and CDR2 as SVGAGI. The V gene end was trimmed by 5 bases and the J gene end by 6 bases; junction bases not matched to a gene: 8. This CDR3 is built from 14 residues. The CDR3 sequence is CASSTRTGRSEAFF. In DNA, the CDR3 is TGTGCCAGCAGTACCAGGACAGGGCGATCTGAAGCTTTCTTT.

The DNA of the CDR3 is TGCGCCAGCGCGGGCAGCTGGGGCTCCTACGAGCAGTACTTC. Encoded protein: CASAGSWGSYEQYF. The chain is built from TRBV5-1 and TRBJ2-7; maybe TRBD2 (5 bases). The CDR3 contains 14 residues. Per germline, CDR1 SGHRS and CDR2 YFSETQ. Trimming cost V 7 bases and J 0 bases, with 14 bases left between them.

This chain uses TRBV5-1 with TRBJ2-3; the D call may be TRBD1 or TRBD2 (5 bases each). The CDR3 runs to 14 residues. In germline, CDR1 is SGHRS, CDR2 YFSETQ. Trimming removed 6 bases from V and 1 base from J, with 12 bases in between. CDR3 protein: CASKFGTGTDTQYF. DNA for the CDR3: TGCGCCAGCAAGTTCGGGACCGGCACAGATACGCAGTATTTT.

DNA of the CDR3: TGTGCCAGCAGCCAATCCGGGAACTATGGCTACACCTTC. It codes for CASSQSGNYGYTF. The chain is built from TRBV3-1 and TRBJ1-2; no clear D gene. This CDR3 region has 13 residues. The ends were cut back, 2 bases at V and 2 bases at J, with 6 bases in the middle. The germline CDR1 and CDR2 sequences are LGHDT and YNNKEL (reference sequence).

This clonotype has more than one count but fewer than ten. The chain links TRBV6-6 to TRBJ1-4; 8 bases agree with TRBD1. This CDR3 region has 14 residues. The trim removed 7 bases at V and 8 bases at J, leaving 9 bases unmatched. The germline gives CDR1 MNHNY, CDR2 SVGAGI (reference sequence). CDR3 coding DNA: TGTGCCAGCAATCCAGGGGGCGTTCGAGAAAAACTGTTTTTT. Its translation: CASNPGGVREKLFF.

The table lists this clonotype with a few counts. This rearrangement joins TRBV7-2 to TRBJ2-5; possible D gene TRBD1, 5 bases. With 2 bases removed from V and 4 bases from J, the gap between germline ends came to 11 bases. Germline loops: CDR1 SGHTA, CDR2 FQGNSA. The CDR3 loop spans 14 amino acids. The DNA of the CDR3 is TGTGCCAGCAGCTTACTTGGGCAGGGAGAGACCCAGTACTTC. This codes for CASSLLGQGETQYF.

This clonotype has only a few counts. The V gene is TRBV29-1, the J gene TRBJ2-5, with 7 bases lining up with TRBD1. The germline V gene encodes CDR1 SQVTM and CDR2 ANQGSEA. V lost 3 bases and J lost 5; bases outside the gene matches: 0. There are 11 residues in the CDR3. Here the CDR3 reads CSVETGETQYF. The CDR3 DNA follows: TGCAGCGTTGAGACAGGGGAGACCCAGTACTTC.

The chain uses TRBV28 and TRBJ2-1; 8 nucleotides agree with TRBD2. This CDR3 has 17 residues. V was pared by 6 bases and J by 4 bases, with 14 bases of the junction left unmatched. Germline values: CDR1 MDHEN, CDR2 SYDVKM. The chain's CDR3 is CASSAGLVGGRYNEQFF. CDR3 in DNA: TGTGCCAGCAGCGCGGGACTAGTGGGGGGGCGGTACAATGAGCAGTTCTTC.

J is TRBJ2-5 and V is TRBV2; possibly TRBD1 for D (6 bases). Germline loops: CDR1 SNHLY, CDR2 FYNNEI. The V gene lost 6 bases and the J gene lost 5 bases, with 13 bases spanning the gap. The CDR3 has 13 amino acids. CDR3 sequence: CASRGGSIETQYF. For the CDR3, the DNA is TGTGCCAGCAGAGGGGGATCGATCGAGACCCAGTACTTC.

This chain links TRBV6-5 with TRBJ1-1, with 11 bases lining up with TRBD1. Per germline, CDR1 MNHEY and CDR2 SVGAGI. The CDR3 consists of 16 residues. The V and J ends lost 9 bases and 2 bases, in that order; junction bases with no gene match: 11. The DNA of the CDR3 is TGTGCCAGGGAAAGCGGACAGGGGGCTATTAACACTGAAGCTTTCTTT. It is translated as CARESGQGAINTEAFF.

This clonotype was counted a few times. This sequence joins TRBV5-1 and TRBJ2-5; maybe TRBD2 (7 bases). The length of the CDR3 is 16 residues. Trimming pared 4 bases from V and 5 bases from J, leaving 21 bases between. Germline CDR1 SGHRS, CDR2 YFSETQ. This CDR3 reads CASSPSPRGGLETQYF. DNA of the CDR3: TGCGCCAGCAGCCCCTCCCCTAGGGGGGGTTTGGAGACCCAGTACTTC.

This clonotype has just a few counts. The genes are TRBV14 and TRBJ1-4; D gene unclear. Germline CDR1 reads SGHDN; CDR2 reads FVKESK. The CDR3 is 13 residues long. With 1 base removed from V and 13 bases from J, the gap between germline ends came to 13 bases. CDR3 DNA sequence: TGTGCCAGCAGCCAAGTGACGGCCGGAATACTGTTTTTT. Its protein is CASSQVTAGILFF. The variable domain in full, with the rest retrieved from reference TRBV14 and TRBJ1-4, is EAGVTQFPSHSVIEKGQTVTLRCDPISGHDNLYWYRRVMGKEIKFLLHFVKESKQDESGMPNNRFLAERTGGTYSTLKVQPAELEDSGVYFCASSQVTAGILFFGSGTQLSVL.

The J gene is TRBJ1-6, the V gene TRBV3-1; D unresolved. Germline-derived CDR1 and CDR2 are LGHDT and YNNKEL (reference sequence). Trimming shortened V by 1 base and J by 11 bases, and 15 bases separated the two germline ends. This CDR3 has 15 amino acids. The CDR3 coding sequence is TGTGCCAGCAGCCAAGGGTTTAATCCTGCAGCACCCCTCCACTTT. Its protein product is CASSQGFNPAAPLHF.

This clonotype was counted between two and nine times. The genes are TRBV30 and TRBJ2-5; the match to TRBD2 covers 14 bases. V was clipped by 8 bases and J by 2 bases; unmatched bases: 10. This CDR3 is 16 amino acids long. CDR1 is GTSNPN, CDR2 SVGIG, per germline (reference sequence). DNA of the CDR3: TGTGCCGAGGGACTAGCGGGGGCCAGGAGACAAGAGACCCAGTACTTC. It is translated as CAEGLAGARRQETQYF.

There are a few counts of this clonotype. The chain employs TRBV20-1 and TRBJ1-5; D is perhaps TRBD1 (5 bases). The CDR3 runs to 14 residues. V lost 1 base to trimming and J lost 7 bases, with 14 bases between them. The germline CDR1 and CDR2 sequences are DFQATT and SNEGSKA (reference sequence). The DNA of the CDR3 is TGCAGTGCTAGAGCCCTCAGGGAAGGACAGCCCCAGCATTTT. This encodes CSARALREGQPQHF.

The V and J genes are TRBV19 and TRBJ2-7; the D is unclear. V lost 3 bases to trimming and J lost 5 bases, with 11 bases between them. The CDR3 covers 13 residues. The germline V gene has CDR1 LNHDA and CDR2 SQIVND (reference sequence). CDR3 DNA sequence: TGTGCCAGTAGTATCCCTCCTGGGGACGAGCAGTACTTC. Residues: CASSIPPGDEQYF.

This clonotype has a handful of counts. The gene calls are TRBV7-8 and TRBJ1-1; D is unresolved. V lost 6 bases, J lost 1 base, and 12 bases lay in between. Looked up from germline, CDR1 is SGHVS and CDR2 is FQNEAQ. The CDR3 runs 14 residues. The CDR3 DNA sequence: TGTGCCAGCAGACTCGGACGGACGAACACTGAAGCTTTCTTT. Its translation is CASRLGRTNTEAFF.

Concerning this clonotype itself: A junction end diverges from the germline sequence, so it may reflect a read error. The genes are TRBV12-3 or TRBV12-4 and TRBJ2-3; TRBD2 is a possible D gene (6 bases). The CDR3 has 17 amino acids. DNA for the CDR3: TGTGCCAACAGTTTAGCGCGCGGCGGAGGGCTTGGGGTAACGCAGTATTTT. It codes for CANSLARGGGLGVTQYF.

This clonotype was seen more than once but under ten times. The V call is TRBV14, the J call TRBJ2-3, with D hard to call. V dropped 3 bases and J dropped 6 bases, with 16 bases sitting between them. The CDR3 has 15 amino acids. Germline CDR1 reads SGHDN; CDR2 reads FVKESK. The CDR3 spells CASSQVRPPFDTQYF. CDR3 DNA sequence: TGTGCCAGCAGCCAGGTTCGGCCGCCCTTTGATACGCAGTATTTT.

The chain joins TRBV29-1 to TRBJ2-3; TRBD2 might be the D (6 bases). V was cut by 6 bases and J by 0 bases, with 16 bases left in between. The germline V gene encodes CDR1 SQVTM and CDR2 ANQGSEA. This CDR3 is built from 15 residues. The CDR3 spells CSVDVWDSSTDTQYF. CDR3 nucleotide sequence: TGCAGCGTAGACGTGTGGGACTCCAGCACAGATACGCAGTATTTT.

The rearrangement links TRBV12-3 or TRBV12-4 to TRBJ2-3; 7 bases are a match to TRBD2. V was clipped by 3 bases and J by 6 bases; unmatched bases: 9. This CDR3 comprises 15 residues. CDR3 residues: CASSFLMGGGDTQYF. The CDR3 region has the DNA TGTGCCAGCAGTTTTCTCATGGGGGGGGGGGATACGCAGTATTTT.

J is TRBJ1-1 and V is TRBV3-1; D unclear. The CDR3 runs 15 residues. The germline CDR1 and CDR2 sequences are LGHDT and YNNKEL (reference sequence). V lost 0 bases to trimming and J lost 3 bases, with 11 bases between them. CDR3 in DNA: TGTGCCAGCAGCCAAGACCTAACAGCCGACACTGAAGCTTTCTTT. Protein product: CASSQDLTADTEAFF.

The chain recombines TRBV20-1 with TRBJ2-7, with 7 bases fitting TRBD1. Germline V lookup: CDR1 DFQATT, CDR2 SNEGSKA (reference sequence). CDR3 size: 15 residues. Germline trimming cut 6 bases from V and 3 bases from J; bases unmatched to any gene: 14. CDR3 loop: CSAKPPGTAFYEQYF. The CDR3, as DNA: TGCAGTGCCAAGCCCCCCGGGACAGCTTTCTACGAGCAGTACTTC.

This chain connects TRBV28 to TRBJ2-7; TRBD2 matches at 8 bases. The germline gives CDR1 MDHEN, CDR2 SYDVKM. The J segment lost 2 bases and the V segment lost 8 bases, leaving 5 bases of the junction unmatched. The CDR3 covers 13 residues. The CDR3 DNA sequence: TGTGCCAGCTATTTAGCGGGAACCTACGAGCAGTACTTC. Its protein product is CASYLAGTYEQYF.

The table lists this clonotype with many counts. The V call is TRBV15, the J call TRBJ2-3; perhaps TRBD1 as D (6 bases). The CDR3 covers 17 residues. CDR1 is LNHNV, CDR2 YYDKDF, per germline (reference sequence). V was trimmed by 3 bases and J by 6 bases, leaving 22 bases between them. The CDR3 here is CATSRDPGGGGVDTQYF. CDR3 bases: TGTGCCACCAGCAGGGACCCCGGAGGTGGGGGCGTCGATACGCAGTATTTT.

The genes are TRBV4-1 and TRBJ2-5, with D perhaps matching TRBD1 (6 bases). CDR1 is MGHRA, CDR2 YSYEKL, per germline. The CDR3 extends over 14 amino acids. The V gene lost 1 base and the J gene lost 4 bases, with 10 bases spanning the gap. The CDR3 DNA reads TGCGCCAGCAGCCAAGCGCGAGGGGGAGAGACCCAGTACTTC. Amino acids: CASSQARGGETQYF.

The V and J genes are TRBV18 and TRBJ2-1; the D is unclear. Per germline, CDR1 KGHSH and CDR2 LQKENI. V lost 5 bases, J lost 8 bases, and 13 bases lay in between. The CDR3 is made up of 13 amino acids. The CDR3 DNA reads TGTGCCAGCTCAGTAGACCTGTACCATGAGCAGTTCTTC. Translated: CASSVDLYHEQFF.

In the case of this clonotype: A clone one base away is much larger, so this may be a read error. This sequence joins TRBV10-2 and TRBJ2-3; TRBD1 is a possible D gene (5 bases). V was clipped by 7 bases and J by 5 bases, with 16 bases between them. CDR3 length: 14 residues. In germline, CDR1 is WSHSY, CDR2 SAAADI. The CDR3 region is CASNLQGFGDTQYF. In DNA, the CDR3 is TGCGCCAGCAATCTCCAGGGATTTGGAGATACGCAGTATTTT.